This T cell receptor beta chain was recovered during a study of shared clonotypes between healthy human individuals. The CDR3 has 15 amino acids. With 3 bases clipped from V and 4 bases from J, the junction kept 8 bases outside the gene matches. From germline, CDR1 is MDHEN and CDR2 SYDVKM. Investigators spread the genomic DNA of each subset evenly over several immunoSEQ plates. Here immunoSEQ multiplex PCR was the method, and the copy in TCRdb shows in-frame clones only, minus some. The table lists hundreds of thousands of clones, about 80% of them singletons. The genes are TRBV28 and TRBJ2-7, with 8 bases fitting TRBD2. What was sequenced was memory CD4+ T cells sorted from blood. Subset given: CD45RA-negative fraction. This TCR derives from a woman aged 30 to 39 in good health. CDR3 sequence (DNA): TGTGCCAGCAGTTTGACACTAGCGGAGAAATACGAGCAGTACTTC. Its protein is CASSLTLAEKYEQYF.